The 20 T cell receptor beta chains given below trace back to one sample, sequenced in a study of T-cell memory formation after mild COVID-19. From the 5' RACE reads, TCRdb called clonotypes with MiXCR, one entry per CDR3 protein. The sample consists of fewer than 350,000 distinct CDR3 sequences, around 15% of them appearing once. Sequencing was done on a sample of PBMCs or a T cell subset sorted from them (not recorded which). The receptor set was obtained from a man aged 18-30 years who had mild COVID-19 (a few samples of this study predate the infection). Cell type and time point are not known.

The CDR3 region is CASSSTRGTQGDNEQFF. CDR3 nucleotides: TGTGCCAGCAGCTCAACTCGCGGGACCCAAGGGGACAATGAGCAGTTCTTC. The chain combines TRBV7-8 with TRBJ2-1, with D possibly being TRBD2 (6 bases). The CDR3 covers 17 residues. CDR1 is SGHVS, CDR2 FQNEAQ, per germline. V was cut by 4 bases and J by 5 bases, with 21 bases left in between.

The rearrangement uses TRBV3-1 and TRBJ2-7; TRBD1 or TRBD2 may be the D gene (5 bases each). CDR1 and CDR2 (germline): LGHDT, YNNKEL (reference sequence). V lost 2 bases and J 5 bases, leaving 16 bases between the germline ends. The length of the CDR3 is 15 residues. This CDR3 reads CASSQMGPATNEQYF. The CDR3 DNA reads TGTGCCAGCAGCCAAATGGGACCCGCCACGAACGAGCAGTACTTC.

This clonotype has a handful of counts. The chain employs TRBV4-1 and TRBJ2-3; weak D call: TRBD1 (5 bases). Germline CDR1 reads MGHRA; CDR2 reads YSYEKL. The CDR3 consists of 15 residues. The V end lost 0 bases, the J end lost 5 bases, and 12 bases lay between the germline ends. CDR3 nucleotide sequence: TGCGCCAGCAGCCAAGAATCAGGGATGGTAGATACGCAGTATTTT. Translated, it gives CASSQESGMVDTQYF.

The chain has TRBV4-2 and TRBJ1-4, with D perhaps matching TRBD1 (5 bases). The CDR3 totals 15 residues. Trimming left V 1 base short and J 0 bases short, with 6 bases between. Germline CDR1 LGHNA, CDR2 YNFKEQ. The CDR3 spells CASSQAGPTNEKLFF. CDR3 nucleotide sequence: TGTGCCAGCAGCCAAGCGGGACCAACTAATGAAAAACTGTTTTTT.

CDR3 loop: CASSPLAFLGGQPQHF. CDR3 coding DNA: TGTGCCAGCTCACCACTTGCGTTCTTAGGGGGTCAGCCCCAGCATTTT. V and J are TRBV18 and TRBJ1-5; the D gene is possibly TRBD1 (6 bases). Trimming shortened V by 1 base and J by 6 bases, and 16 bases separated the two germline ends. This CDR3 region has 16 residues. The germline V gene encodes CDR1 KGHSH and CDR2 LQKENI.

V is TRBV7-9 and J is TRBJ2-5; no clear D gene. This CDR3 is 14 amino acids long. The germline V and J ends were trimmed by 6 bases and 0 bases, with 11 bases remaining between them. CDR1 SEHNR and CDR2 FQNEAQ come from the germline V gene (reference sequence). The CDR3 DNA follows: TGTGCCAGCAGTCCTACAGCGTACCAAGAGACCCAGTACTTC. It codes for CASSPTAYQETQYF.

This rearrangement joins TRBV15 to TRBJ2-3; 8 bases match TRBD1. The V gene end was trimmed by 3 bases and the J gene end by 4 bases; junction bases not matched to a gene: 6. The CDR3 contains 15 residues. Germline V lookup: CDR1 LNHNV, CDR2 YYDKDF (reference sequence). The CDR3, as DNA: TGTGCCACCAGCAGCGACAGGGGCCCCCCAGATACGCAGTATTTT. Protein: CATSSDRGPPDTQYF.

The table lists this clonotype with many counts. The CDR3 sequence is CASSYTRGQTYEQYF. In DNA, the CDR3 is TGTGCCAGCAGTTATACGAGGGGGCAAACCTACGAGCAGTACTTC. The V call is TRBV6-2 or TRBV6-3, the J call TRBJ2-7; 7 bases line up with TRBD1. Germline trimming cut 3 bases from V and 2 bases from J; bases unmatched to any gene: 7. This CDR3 contains 15 residues. Germline loops: CDR1 MNHEY, CDR2 SVGEGT.

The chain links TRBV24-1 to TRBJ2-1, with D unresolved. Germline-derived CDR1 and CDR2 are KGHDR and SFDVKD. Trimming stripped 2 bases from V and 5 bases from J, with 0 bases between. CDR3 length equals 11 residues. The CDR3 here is CATSDYNEQFF. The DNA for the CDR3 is TGTGCCACCAGTGATTACAATGAGCAGTTCTTC.

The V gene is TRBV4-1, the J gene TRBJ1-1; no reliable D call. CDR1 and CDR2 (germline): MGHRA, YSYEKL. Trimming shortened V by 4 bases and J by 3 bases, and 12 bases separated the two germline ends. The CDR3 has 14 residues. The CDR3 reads CASSLIQLDTEAFF. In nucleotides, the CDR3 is TGCGCCAGCAGCCTAATTCAGCTTGACACTGAAGCTTTCTTT.

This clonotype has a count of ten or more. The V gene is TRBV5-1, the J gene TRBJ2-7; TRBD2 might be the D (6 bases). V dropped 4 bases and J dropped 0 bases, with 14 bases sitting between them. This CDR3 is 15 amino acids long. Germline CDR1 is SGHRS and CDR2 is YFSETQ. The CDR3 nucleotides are TGCGCCAGCAGCCTGTCAATGGGGGGCTCCTACGAGCAGTACTTC. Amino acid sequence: CASSLSMGGSYEQYF. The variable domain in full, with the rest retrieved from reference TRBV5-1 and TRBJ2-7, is KAGVTQTPRYLIKTRGQQVTLSCSPISGHRSVSWYQQTPGQGLQFLFEYFSETQRNKGNFPGRFSGRQFSNSRSEMNVSTLELGDSALYLCASSLSMGGSYEQYFGPGTRLTVT.

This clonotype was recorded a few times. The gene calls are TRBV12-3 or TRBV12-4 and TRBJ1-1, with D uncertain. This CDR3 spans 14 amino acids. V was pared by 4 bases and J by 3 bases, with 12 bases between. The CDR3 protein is CASSSPGGYTEAFF. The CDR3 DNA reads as TGTGCCAGCAGTTCCCCCGGAGGGTACACTGAAGCTTTCTTT.

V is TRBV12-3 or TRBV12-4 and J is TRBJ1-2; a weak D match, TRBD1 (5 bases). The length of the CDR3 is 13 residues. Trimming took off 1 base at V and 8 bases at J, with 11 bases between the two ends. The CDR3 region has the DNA TGTGCCAGCAGTTTAGGAGGGGAGGAAGGCTACACCTTC. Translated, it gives CASSLGGEEGYTF.

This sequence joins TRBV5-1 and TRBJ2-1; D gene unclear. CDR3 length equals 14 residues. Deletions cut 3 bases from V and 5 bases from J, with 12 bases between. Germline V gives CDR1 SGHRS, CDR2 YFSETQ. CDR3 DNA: TGCGCCAGCAGCTCCTGGACCGGAGACAATGAGCAGTTCTTC. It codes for CASSSWTGDNEQFF.

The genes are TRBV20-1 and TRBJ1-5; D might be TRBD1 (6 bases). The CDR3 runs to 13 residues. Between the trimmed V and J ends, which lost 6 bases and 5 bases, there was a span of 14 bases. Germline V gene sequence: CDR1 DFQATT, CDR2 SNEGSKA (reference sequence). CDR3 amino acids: CSALGGFHQPQHF. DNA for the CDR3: TGCAGTGCGTTAGGGGGGTTCCATCAGCCCCAGCATTTT.

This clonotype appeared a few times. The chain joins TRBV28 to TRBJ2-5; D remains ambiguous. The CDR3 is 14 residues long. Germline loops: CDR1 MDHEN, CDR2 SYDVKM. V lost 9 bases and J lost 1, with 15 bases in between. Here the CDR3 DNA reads TGTGCCAGTATACAAACCTGGGCCCAAGAGACCCAGTACTTC. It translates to CASIQTWAQETQYF.

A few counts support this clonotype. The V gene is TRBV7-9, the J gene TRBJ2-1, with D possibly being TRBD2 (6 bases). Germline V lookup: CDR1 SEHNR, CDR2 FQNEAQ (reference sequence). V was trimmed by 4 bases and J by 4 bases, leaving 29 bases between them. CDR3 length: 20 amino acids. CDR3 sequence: CASSSLRDSDLKKAYNEQFF. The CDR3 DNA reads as TGTGCCAGCAGCTCCCTCCGGGACTCGGATCTTAAGAAGGCATACAATGAGCAGTTCTTC.

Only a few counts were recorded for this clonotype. The CDR3 spells CASSEGQLYGYTF. The CDR3 DNA reads as TGTGCCAGCAGCGAGGGACAGCTCTATGGCTACACCTTC. The V gene is TRBV7-2, the J gene TRBJ1-2, with 7 bases identical to TRBD1. Germline assignment: CDR1 SGHTA and CDR2 FQGNSA. Trimming removed 5 bases from V and 4 bases from J; junction bases left unmatched: 4. The CDR3 has 13 residues.

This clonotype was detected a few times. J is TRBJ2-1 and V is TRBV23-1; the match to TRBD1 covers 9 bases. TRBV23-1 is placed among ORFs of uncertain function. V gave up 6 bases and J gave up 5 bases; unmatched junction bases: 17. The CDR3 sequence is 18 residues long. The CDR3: CASSRAPPQGAHHNEQFF. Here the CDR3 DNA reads TGCGCCAGCAGCCGCGCCCCCCCACAGGGGGCCCACCACAATGAGCAGTTCTTC.

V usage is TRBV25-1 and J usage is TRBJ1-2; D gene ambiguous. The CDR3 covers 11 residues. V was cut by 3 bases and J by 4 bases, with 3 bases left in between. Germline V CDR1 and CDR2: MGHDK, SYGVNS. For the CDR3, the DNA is TGTGCCAGCAGTGATTTCTATGGCTACACCTTC. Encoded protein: CASSDFYGYTF.